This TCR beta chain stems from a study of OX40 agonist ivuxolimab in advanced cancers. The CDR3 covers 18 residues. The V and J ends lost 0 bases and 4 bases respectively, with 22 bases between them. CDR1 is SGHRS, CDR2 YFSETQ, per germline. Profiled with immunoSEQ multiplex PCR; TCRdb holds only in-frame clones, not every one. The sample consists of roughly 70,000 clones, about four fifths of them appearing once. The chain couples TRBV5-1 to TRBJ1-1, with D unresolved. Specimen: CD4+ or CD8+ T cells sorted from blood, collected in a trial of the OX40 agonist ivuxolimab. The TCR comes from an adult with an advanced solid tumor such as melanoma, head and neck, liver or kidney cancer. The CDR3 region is CASSLGALRTLRPTEAFF. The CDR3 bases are TGCGCCAGCAGCTTGGGGGCCCTCAGGACCCTTAGGCCCACTGAAGCTTTCTTT.